These 5 T cell receptor beta chains came from one sample sequenced in a study of neurological immune-mediated disorders. TCRdb re-analysed the 5' RACE reads in MiXCR, keeping a single row per CDR3 protein. The sample records about 62,000 distinct CDR3 sequences, about 3.7% being singletons. The sample consisted of PBMCs. The receptors stem from a woman aged 45 to 65 with multiple sclerosis.

This clonotype was detected many times. The chain has TRBV6-2 or TRBV6-3 and TRBJ1-1; D gene uncertain. Trimming removed 6 bases at V and 1 base at J, with 12 bases between. Germline CDR1 MNHEY, CDR2 SVGEGT. This CDR3 is 14 amino acids long. The chain's CDR3 is CASRQFKKNTEAFF. CDR3 in DNA: TGTGCCAGCAGACAGTTTAAGAAGAACACTGAAGCTTTCTTT.

As concerns this clonotype: Given a much more abundant clone one base away, this may be a read error. The genes are TRBV20-1 and TRBJ1-3, with a weak D call TRBD1 (5 bases). This CDR3 has 13 residues. CDR1 and CDR2 (germline): DFQATT, SNEGSKA (reference sequence). The CDR3 DNA reads TGCAGTGCTAGCCAGGGCGCTGGAAAAACCATATATTTT. Protein: CSASQGAGKTIYF.

This clonotype has a count of ten or more. V gene TRBV7-2 combines with J gene TRBJ2-7; no definite D call. CDR3 length equals 12 residues. V was shortened by 5 bases and J by 6 bases, with 11 bases between the two germline ends. The germline CDR1 and CDR2 sequences are SGHTA and FQGNSA. CDR3 loop: CASSPGIGEQYF. Written as DNA, the CDR3 is TGTGCCAGCAGCCCCGGTATCGGCGAGCAGTACTTC. The whole variable domain, remainder taken from reference TRBV7-2 and TRBJ2-7, is GAGVSQSPSNKVTEKGKDVELRCDPISGHTALYWYRQSLGQGLEFLIYFQGNSAPDKSGLPSDRFSAERTGGSVSTLTIQRTQQEDSAVYLCASSPGIGEQYFGPGTRLTVT.

This clonotype was found many times. The chain uses TRBV6-5 and TRBJ1-6; a possible D gene is TRBD1 (5 bases). Germline values: CDR1 MNHEY, CDR2 SVGAGI. With 0 bases removed from V and 8 bases from J, the gap between germline ends came to 11 bases. This CDR3 has 15 residues. This CDR3 reads CASSYSKMGDSPLHF. The CDR3 bases are TGTGCCAGCAGTTACTCGAAGATGGGGGATTCACCCCTCCACTTT.

The table lists this clonotype with many counts. The chain joins TRBV20-1 to TRBJ2-7, with 12 bases fitting TRBD1. The CDR3 contains 14 residues. The V segment lost 1 base and the J segment 7 bases; nucleotides outside the gene matches: 5. CDR1 is DFQATT, CDR2 SNEGSKA, per germline (reference sequence). The CDR3 reads CSARGDRGLGEQYF. The CDR3 nucleotides are TGCAGTGCTAGAGGGGACAGGGGGCTGGGGGAGCAGTACTTC.